This TCR beta chain was found in a study of response to subunit inactivated influenza vaccine. Study-wide results and limits: Few new T cells, the authors suggested, are recruited by each seasonal influenza vaccination.

This CDR3 is built from 13 residues. The V gene end was trimmed by 6 bases and the J gene end by 3 bases; junction bases not matched to a gene: 4. In this sample, this clonotype turned up a few times. What it binds is not known. TCRdb passed the RT-PCR reads through MiXCR, listing each CDR3 protein once. The sample holds hundreds of thousands of distinct CDR3 sequences, about 10% seen once. These records were also assigned to another study, of T cells expressing NK-cell markers. That study reports: What made the TCR beta cDNA was 5'RACE template switching with UMIs. HCMV serostatus: seven of eight sequenced donors positive, one negative. CD8+ T cells in six donors included dominant NKG2C+ clonotypes at roughly 1.0-7.0%. Among several donors, these clonotypes also ranked first in the CD3+CD56-NKG2C+ fraction.

The chain couples TRBV12-3 or TRBV12-4 to TRBJ2-7, with 8 bases fitting TRBD1. Sequencing was performed on PBMCs from blood, taken on the day of vaccination. The TCR was taken from a man in his fifties or sixties who received an inactivated influenza vaccine. CDR3 protein: CASRRGQDYEQYF. CDR3 DNA sequence: TGTGCCAGCAGACGGGGACAGGACTACGAGCAGTACTTC.